The rows below give T cell receptor beta chains drawn from one sample of a study of T cells in Graves' hyperthyroidism and ophthalmopathy. TCRdb analysed the multiplex PCR reads with MiXCR anew, one entry per CDR3 protein. The data contain 600,000 to 900,000 distinct CDR3 sequences, roughly 17% of them singletons. The sample was blood. These receptor sequences come from a man aged 18 to 29 with Graves' hyperthyroidism. Both conserved end residues are part of each CDR3. A D gene is named only where the DNA matches it firmly. Clone size is stated in some rows and not others, as once, few, many or a class when expanded.

many,TRBJ2-5,.,TRBV7-6,CASSLHQPTGGETQYF,TGTGCCAGCAGCCTACACCAACCCACAGGAGGGGAGACCCAGTACTTC
.,TRBJ1-3,.,TRBV2,CASSVEGGGNTIYF,TGTGCCAGCAGTGTCGAGGGCGGTGGAAACACCATATATTTT
.,TRBJ2-7,TRBD2,TRBV18,CASSPRGGRSPYKQYF,TGTGCCAGCTCACCACGTGGCGGGAGATCCCCCTACAAGCAGTACTTC
.,TRBJ1-3,TRBD1,TRBV10-3,CAISQTGAGNTIYF,TGTGCCATCAGCCAGACAGGGGCTGGAAACACCATATATTTT
few,TRBJ1-1,TRBD1,TRBV12-5,CASGLGGQGLNTEAFF,TGTGCTAGTGGTTTGGGGGGACAGGGACTTAACACTGAAGCTTTCTTT
.,TRBJ2-3,TRBD2,TRBV5-4,CASSTAGGGTDTQYF,TGTGCCAGCAGCACTGCGGGGGGGGGCACAGATACGCAGTATTTT
.,TRBJ2-5,.,TRBV3-1,CASSQGGLGFWETQYF,TGTGCCAGCAGCCAAGGGGGGTTAGGGTTTTGGGAGACCCAGTACTTC
few,TRBJ2-1,.,TRBV6-1,CASSSHRADGNEQFF,TGTGCCAGCAGTTCACATAGAGCGGACGGCAATGAGCAGTTCTTC
many,TRBJ1-5,.,TRBV7-2,CASSPQVANQPQHF,TGTGCCAGCAGCCCACAGGTGGCCAATCAGCCCCAGCATTTT
.,TRBJ1-1,.,TRBV20-1,CSASGSLNTEAFF,TGCAGTGCTAGTGGGAGCTTGAACACTGAAGCTTTCTTT
few,TRBJ2-7,.,TRBV2,CASSEAPTGTASYEQYF,TGTGCCAGCAGTGAAGCTCCTACCGGGACTGCCTCCTACGAGCAGTACTTC
few,TRBJ2-5,TRBD1,TRBV7-9,CASSSLGRGQETQYF,TGTGCCAGCAGCTCCCTCGGCAGGGGGCAGGAGACCCAGTACTTC
.,TRBJ1-1,.,TRBV15,CATSRDVGRNTEAFF,TGTGCCACCAGCAGAGATGTTGGGAGGAACACTGAAGCTTTCTTT
few,TRBJ1-1,TRBD1,TRBV28,CASTQDRASEAFF,TGTGCCAGCACCCAGGACAGGGCTTCTGAAGCTTTCTTT
many,TRBJ2-1,.,TRBV3-1,CASSQGTSTYNEQFF,TGTGCCAGCAGCCAGGGGACTTCAACCTACAATGAGCAGTTCTTC
.,TRBJ2-1,.,TRBV24-1,CATRPTGRNEQFF,TGTGCCACCAGACCTACAGGTAGGAATGAGCAGTTCTTC
.,TRBJ1-1,.,TRBV7-3,CASSYGWNTEAFF,TGTGCCAGCAGCTATGGGTGGAACACTGAAGCTTTCTTT
few,TRBJ2-5,.,TRBV7-9,CASSRILGAQETQYF,TGTGCCAGCAGCCGCATCCTGGGAGCCCAAGAGACCCAGTACTTC
.,TRBJ1-1,TRBD1,TRBV19,CAGRTGAKAFF,TGTGCCGGTAGAACAGGGGCCAAAGCTTTCTTT
few,TRBJ2-3,.,TRBV19,CASSLRTLPDTQYF,TGTGCCAGTAGTCTCAGGACTCTGCCAGATACGCAGTATTTT
many,TRBJ1-1,TRBD1,TRBV18,CASSLMTGRDTEAFF,TGTGCCAGCTCACTTATGACAGGGCGCGATACTGAAGCTTTCTTT
many,TRBJ1-1,.,TRBV7-2,CASSPGFVAEAFF,TGTGCCAGCAGCCCTGGGTTCGTCGCTGAAGCTTTCTTT
.,TRBJ1-1,.,TRBV25-1,CASAPTMNTEAFF,TGTGCCAGCGCCCCCACGATGAACACTGAAGCTTTCTTT
many,TRBJ2-7,.,TRBV15,CATSRGAGSSYEQYF,TGTGCCACCAGCAGAGGGGCGGGGAGCTCCTACGAGCAGTACTTC
many,TRBJ1-1,.,TRBV7-2,CASSYRVVTEAFF,TGTGCCAGCAGCTACAGGGTCGTCACTGAAGCTTTCTTT
many,TRBJ2-5,.,TRBV28,CASRGAGQKETQYF,TGTGCCAGCCGGGGAGCGGGACAAAAAGAGACCCAGTACTTC
.,TRBJ2-7,TRBD2,TRBV11-2,CASSPWTSTYEQYF,TGTGCCAGCAGCCCCTGGACTAGCACCTACGAGCAGTACTTC
.,TRBJ1-3,.,TRBV7-8,CATSSGFGNTIYF,TGTGCCACCTCGTCGGGATTTGGAAACACCATATATTTT
.,TRBJ2-3,TRBD2,TRBV2,CASSEEAGGTDTQYF,TGTGCCAGCAGTGAGGAAGCGGGAGGCACAGATACGCAGTATTTT
many,TRBJ2-3,.,TRBV3-1,CASSQDIGDTQYF,TGTGCCAGCAGCCAAGATATAGGAGATACGCAGTATTTT